This entry is about one TCR beta chain. Its antigen is currently unknown. This record comes from a study of T cells after posttransplantation cyclophosphamide. The CDR3 runs 14 residues. Germline lookup yields CDR1 SGHTA and CDR2 FQGTGA. Trimming removed 3 bases at V and 1 base at J, with 9 bases between. Using immunoSEQ multiplex PCR, the repertoire was profiled, and TCRdb retains in-frame clones only, with some absent. The table shows more than 8,500 clones, with about 83% occurring only once. Findings of the study overall: Donor-recipient repertoire similarity was low at 1-2 months, rising over year one. Skin or GI-infiltrating T cells shared few TRB sequences with blood.

Busulfan-fludarabine conditioning, marrow transplant, and cyclophosphamide on days +3 and +4 were administered. The V call is TRBV7-3, the J call TRBJ1-1; D is undetermined. The sample in question was PBMCs, obtained after allogeneic stem cell transplant with posttransplant cyclophosphamide. This TCR was recovered from a female patient between 40 and 50 years old who received an allogeneic stem cell transplant from an unrelated donor, was CMV-positive, and had no GVHD. The graft donor may have given rise to some T cells. The CDR3 is CASSLGPQNTEAFF. CDR3 bases: TGTGCCAGCAGCTTGGGCCCTCAGAACACTGAAGCTTTCTTT.